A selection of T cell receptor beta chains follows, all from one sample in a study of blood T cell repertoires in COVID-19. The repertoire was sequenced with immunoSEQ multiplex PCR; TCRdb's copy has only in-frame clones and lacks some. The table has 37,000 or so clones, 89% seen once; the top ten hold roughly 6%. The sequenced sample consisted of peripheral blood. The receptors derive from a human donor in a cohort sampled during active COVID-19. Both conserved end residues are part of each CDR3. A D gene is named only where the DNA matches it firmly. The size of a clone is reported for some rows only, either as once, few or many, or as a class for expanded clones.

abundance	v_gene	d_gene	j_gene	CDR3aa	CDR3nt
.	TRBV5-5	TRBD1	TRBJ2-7	CASSFRQGTYEQYF	TGTGCCAGCAGCTTCCGACAGGGAACCTACGAGCAGTACTTC
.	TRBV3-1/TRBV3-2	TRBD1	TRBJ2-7	CASSQGAGTGPYEQYF	TGTGCCAGCAGCCAAGGAGCCGGGACAGGCCCCTACGAGCAGTACTTC
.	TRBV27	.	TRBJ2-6	CASSFLGQTNSGANVLTF	TGTGCCAGCAGTTTCCTTGGACAGACAAACTCTGGGGCCAACGTCCTGACTTTC
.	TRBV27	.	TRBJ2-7	CASSRKPSSYEQYF	TGTGCCAGCAGCCGCAAACCGAGCTCCTACGAGCAGTACTTC
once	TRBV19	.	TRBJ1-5	CASSIGSQPQHF	TGTGCCAGTAGTATAGGGAGCCAGCCCCAGCATTTT
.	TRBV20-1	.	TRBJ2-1	CSARAGDEQFF	TGCAGTGCTAGAGCAGGGGATGAGCAGTTCTTC
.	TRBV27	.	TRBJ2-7	CASSHPGQGYEQYF	TGTGCCAGCAGTCACCCTGGGCAGGGCTACGAGCAGTACTTC
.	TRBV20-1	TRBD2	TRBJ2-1	CSASTSGVLYNEQFF	TGCAGTGCTAGTACTAGCGGGGTCCTTTACAATGAGCAGTTCTTC
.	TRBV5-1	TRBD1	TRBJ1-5	CASRPGTGPNQPQHF	TGCGCCAGCAGACCCGGGACAGGCCCCAATCAGCCCCAGCATTTT
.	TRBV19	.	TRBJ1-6	CASNQGSNNSPLHF	TGTGCCAGTAACCAGGGAAGTAATAATTCACCCCTCCACTTT
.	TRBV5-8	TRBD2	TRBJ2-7	CASSLDAGAPYEQYF	TGTGCCAGCAGCTTGGACGCGGGAGCGCCCTACGAGCAGTACTTC
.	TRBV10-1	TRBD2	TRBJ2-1	CASTPGGRYNEQFF	TGCGCCAGCACCCCGGGAGGGAGGTACAATGAGCAGTTCTTC
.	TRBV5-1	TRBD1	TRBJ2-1	CASSRQGNEQFF	TGCGCCAGCAGCAGACAGGGTAATGAGCAGTTCTTC
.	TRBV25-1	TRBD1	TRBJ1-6	CASSEGTGITNSPLHF	TGTGCCAGCAGTGAAGGGACAGGGATCACTAATTCACCCCTCCACTTT
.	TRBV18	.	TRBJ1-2	CASSPQETMGYTF	TGTGCCAGCTCACCGCAGGAGACTATGGGCTACACCTTC
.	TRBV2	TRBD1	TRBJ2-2	CASRAGTGDTGELFF	TGTGCCAGCAGAGCCGGGACAGGGGACACCGGGGAGCTGTTTTTT
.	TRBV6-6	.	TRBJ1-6	CASSLVSSPLHF	TGTGCCAGCAGTCTCGTCTCCTCACCCCTCCACTTT
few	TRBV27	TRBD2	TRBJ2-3	CASSLSRGDTDTQYF	TGTGCCAGCAGTTTATCACGGGGGGACACAGATACGCAGTATTTT
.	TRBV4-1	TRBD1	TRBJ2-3	CASKYPSGTVSTDTQYF	TGCGCCAGCAAGTACCCCTCCGGGACAGTTAGCACAGATACGCAGTATTTT
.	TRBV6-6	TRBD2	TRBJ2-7	CASSYWRTSGRHEQYF	TGTGCCAGCAGTTACTGGCGGACTAGCGGGCGCCACGAGCAGTACTTC
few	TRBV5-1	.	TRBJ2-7	CASSLSSSTVEQYF	TGCGCCAGCAGCTTGTCCTCGAGCACAGTCGAGCAGTACTTC
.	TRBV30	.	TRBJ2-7	CAWSFGRGGYEQYF	TGTGCCTGGAGTTTCGGAAGGGGGGGCTACGAGCAGTACTTC
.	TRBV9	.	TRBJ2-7	CASSVEAGSPYEQYF	TGTGCCAGCAGCGTAGAGGCAGGGTCACCCTACGAGCAGTACTTC
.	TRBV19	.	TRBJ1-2	CASSIVGINYGYTF	TGTGCCAGTAGTATAGTCGGGATTAACTATGGCTACACCTTC
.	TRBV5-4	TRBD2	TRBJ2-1	CASSTGGTSGNNEQFF	TGTGCCAGCAGCACCGGAGGGACTAGCGGCAACAATGAGCAGTTCTTC
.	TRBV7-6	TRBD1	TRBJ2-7	CASSLQTGGYEQYF	TGTGCCAGCAGCTTACAGACAGGGGGCTACGAGCAGTACTTC
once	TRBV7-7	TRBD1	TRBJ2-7	CASSLGTGGAYEQYF	TGTGCCAGCAGCTTAGGGACAGGGGGCGCGTACGAGCAGTACTTC
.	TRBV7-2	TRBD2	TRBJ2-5	CASRSGLAGVGTQYF	TGTGCCAGCAGGTCAGGACTAGCGGGAGTTGGGACCCAGTACTTC
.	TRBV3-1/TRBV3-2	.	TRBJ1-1	CASRPTVMNTEAFF	TGTGCCAGCAGGCCGACTGTAATGAACACTGAAGCTTTCTTT
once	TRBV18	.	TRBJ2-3	CASSPRERADTQYF	TGTGCCAGCTCACCCCGGGAGCGGGCAGATACGCAGTATTTT
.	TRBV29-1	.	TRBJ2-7	CSANGGYEQYF	TGCAGCGCCAATGGGGGGTACGAGCAGTACTTC
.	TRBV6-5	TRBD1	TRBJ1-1	CASSYSVTGGDTEAFF	TGTGCCAGCAGTTACTCGGTTACAGGGGGAGACACTGAAGCTTTCTTT
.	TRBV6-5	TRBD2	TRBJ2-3	CACKGFSGADTQYF	TGTGCCTGCAAAGGGTTTAGCGGGGCGGATACGCAGTATTTT
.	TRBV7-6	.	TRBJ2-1	CASSLAGDNEQFF	TGTGCCAGCAGCTTAGCAGGGGACAATGAGCAGTTCTTC
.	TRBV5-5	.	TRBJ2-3	CASSLLSTATPGTQYF	TGTGCCAGCAGCTTACTCTCAACCGCGACCCCAGGTACGCAGTATTTT
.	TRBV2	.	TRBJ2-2	CASIPPGAGELFF	TGTGCCAGCATCCCCCCGGGAGCCGGGGAGCTGTTTTTT
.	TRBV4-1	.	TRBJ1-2	CASSQDGPVLGQENYGYTF	TGCGCCAGCAGCCAAGATGGCCCCGTTTTGGGCCAAGAGAACTATGGCTACACCTTC
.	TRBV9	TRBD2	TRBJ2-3	CASSVESTSGRSPQYF	TGTGCCAGCAGCGTCGAATCAACTAGCGGGAGGAGTCCGCAGTATTTT
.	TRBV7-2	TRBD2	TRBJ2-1	CASSASALAGDRGEQFF	TGTGCCAGCAGCGCATCCGCACTAGCGGGAGATCGAGGTGAGCAGTTCTTC
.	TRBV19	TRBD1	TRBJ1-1	CASSIAFLSGTDEAFF	TGTGCCAGTAGTATAGCTTTTCTATCCGGGACAGATGAAGCTTTCTTT
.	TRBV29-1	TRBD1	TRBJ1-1	CSVELMDRANTEAFF	TGCAGCGTGGAGCTGATGGACAGGGCGAACACTGAAGCTTTCTTT
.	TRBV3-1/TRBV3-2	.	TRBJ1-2	CASSQGGAGYTF	TGTGCCAGCAGCCAAGGGGGCGCGGGCTACACCTTC
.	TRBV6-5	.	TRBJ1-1	CASSWGGRVNTEAFF	TGTGCCAGCAGCTGGGGGGGCAGGGTGAACACTGAAGCTTTCTTT
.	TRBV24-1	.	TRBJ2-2	CATSDLREPTGELFF	TGTGCCACCAGTGATTTGCGGGAACCCACCGGGGAGCTGTTTTTT
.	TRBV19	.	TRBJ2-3	CASSTPGLSTDTQYF	TGTGCCAGTAGTACACCGGGACTCAGCACAGATACGCAGTATTTT
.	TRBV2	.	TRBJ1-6	CASKGTQGSPLHF	TGTGCCAGCAAAGGGACACAAGGTTCACCCCTCCACTTT
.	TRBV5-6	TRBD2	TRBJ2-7	CASSLRRGAYEQYF	TGTGCCAGCAGCTTGCGGCGGGGGGCCTACGAGCAGTACTTC
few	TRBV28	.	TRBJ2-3	CASSIPGEGQFFGTQYF	TGTGCCAGCAGTATCCCCGGCGAGGGCCAGTTTTTCGGTACGCAGTATTTT
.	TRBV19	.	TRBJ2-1	CASSSTRGSYNEQFF	TGTGCCAGTAGTTCGACTAGGGGTTCCTACAATGAGCAGTTCTTC
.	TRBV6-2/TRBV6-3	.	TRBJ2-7	CASSFQSSYEQYF	TGTGCCAGCAGTTTCCAGTCCTCCTACGAGCAGTACTTC
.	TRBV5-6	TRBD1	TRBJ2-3	CASSAGQGIDTQYF	TGTGCCAGCAGCGCCGGACAGGGGATAGATACGCAGTATTTT
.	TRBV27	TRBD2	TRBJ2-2	CASSFFLRGAGNTGELFF	TGTGCCAGCAGTTTTTTCCTGCGGGGGGCTGGGAACACCGGGGAGCTGTTTTTT
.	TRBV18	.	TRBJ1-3	CASSPRTVGSGNTIYF	TGTGCCAGCTCACCTCGGACAGTGGGCTCTGGAAACACCATATATTTT
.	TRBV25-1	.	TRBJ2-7	CASSVYYEQYF	TGTGCCAGCAGCGTTTATTACGAGCAGTACTTC
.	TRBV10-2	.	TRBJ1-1	CASSESVQTEAFF	TGCGCCAGCAGTGAGTCAGTTCAGACTGAAGCTTTCTTT